These T cell receptor beta chains were read from a single sample in a study of beta chain features in type 1 diabetes. Assay: immunoSEQ multiplex PCR; the TCRdb copy retains only in-frame clones and omits some. The profile shows more than 300,000 clones, 10% to 15% of them singletons. Sequenced sample: naive CD4+ T cells from blood. Source of these receptors: a man between 18 and 29 years old in good health. The CDR3 runs from the conserved cysteine through the conserved F or W. The D gene is left open where the match is weak. Not every row has a clone size; where given, it reads once, few, many or a size class.

clone size: few; D gene: -; V gene: TRBV5-4; CDR3 length: 15; J gene: TRBJ2-5; CDR3 DNA: TGTGCCAGCCAACCTCGGGCGGGAAAGGAAGAGACCCAGTACTTC; CDR3 protein: CASQPRAGKEETQYF
clone size: few; D gene: -; V gene: TRBV10-3; CDR3 length: 12; J gene: TRBJ1-1; CDR3 DNA: TGTGCCATCAGTAATGGACAGTCTGAAGCTTTCTTT; CDR3 protein: CAISNGQSEAFF
clone size: few; D gene: -; V gene: TRBV9; CDR3 length: 14; J gene: TRBJ2-7; CDR3 DNA: TGTGCCAGCAGCGTAGAACAGGGCTTCTACGAGCAGTACTTC; CDR3 protein: CASSVEQGFYEQYF
clone size: -; D gene: -; V gene: TRBV30; CDR3 length: 11; J gene: TRBJ1-2; CDR3 DNA: TGTGCTCAGGGCCCGGGCGGCGCCCTATCCTTC; CDR3 protein: CAQGPGGALSF
clone size: -; D gene: -; V gene: TRBV10-3; CDR3 length: 15; J gene: TRBJ2-2; CDR3 DNA: TGTGCCACCAAAGGGGGGACAGTGAGTACCGGGGAGCTGTTTTTT; CDR3 protein: CATKGGTVSTGELFF
clone size: -; D gene: -; V gene: TRBV6-5; CDR3 length: 14; J gene: TRBJ2-6; CDR3 DNA: TGTGCCACGACTTGGACTGCCGGGGCCAACGTCCTGACTTTC; CDR3 protein: CATTWTAGANVLTF
clone size: few; D gene: -; V gene: TRBV30; CDR3 length: 13; J gene: TRBJ2-5; CDR3 DNA: TGTGCCTGGAGTCTAGGACAGAAAGAGACCCAGTACTTC; CDR3 protein: CAWSLGQKETQYF
clone size: few; D gene: -; V gene: TRBV29-1; CDR3 length: 14; J gene: TRBJ1-1; CDR3 DNA: TGCAGCGTTCGACCCCAGGCAGCGAACACTGAAGCTTTCTTT; CDR3 protein: CSVRPQAANTEAFF
clone size: few; D gene: TRBD1; V gene: TRBV6-1; CDR3 length: 15; J gene: TRBJ1-1; CDR3 DNA: TGTGCCAGCACCATCCACAGGGGGATGAACACTGAAGCTTTCTTT; CDR3 protein: CASTIHRGMNTEAFF
clone size: -; D gene: TRBD2; V gene: TRBV4-1; CDR3 length: 16; J gene: TRBJ2-1; CDR3 DNA: TGCGCCAGCAGCCGGGGACTAGCGGAGGTGTCCAATGAGCAGTTCTTC; CDR3 protein: CASSRGLAEVSNEQFF
clone size: -; D gene: -; V gene: TRBV2; CDR3 length: 17; J gene: TRBJ2-5; CDR3 DNA: TGTGCCAGCAGTGACCCCACTGGATTGGCGGGGCAAGAGACCCAGTACTTC; CDR3 protein: CASSDPTGLAGQETQYF
clone size: few; D gene: TRBD1; V gene: TRBV10-3; CDR3 length: 16; J gene: TRBJ1-5; CDR3 DNA: TGTGCCATCAGTGAGTCGACAGGGAGCCCCAGTCAGCCCCAGCATTTT; CDR3 protein: CAISESTGSPSQPQHF